The table lists the clone carrying this TCR beta chain with a few counts. These data originate in a study of T cell repertoires in cytomegalovirus infection. Study details: Public TCR beta signatures provided an indication of both CMV infection and a matching HLA type.

Germline V gene sequence: CDR1 LNHDA, CDR2 SQIVND (reference sequence). V lost 5 bases and J 1 base, leaving 8 bases between the germline ends. The CDR3 has 13 amino acids. TCRdb redid the calling of the reads with MiXCR, one entry per CDR3 protein. The sample contains 150,000 to 200,000 distinct CDR3 sequences, about 21% of which appear only once. The clonotype originates from a human donor in good health (CMV status not recorded). Some clones in this sample may be carry-over from other donors' samples. The sequenced sample was PBMCs. This chain uses TRBV19 with TRBJ1-1, with no clear D. The chain's CDR3 is CASSRTQNTEAFF. CDR3 bases: TGTGCCAGTAGTCGTACTCAGAACACTGAAGCTTTCTTT.